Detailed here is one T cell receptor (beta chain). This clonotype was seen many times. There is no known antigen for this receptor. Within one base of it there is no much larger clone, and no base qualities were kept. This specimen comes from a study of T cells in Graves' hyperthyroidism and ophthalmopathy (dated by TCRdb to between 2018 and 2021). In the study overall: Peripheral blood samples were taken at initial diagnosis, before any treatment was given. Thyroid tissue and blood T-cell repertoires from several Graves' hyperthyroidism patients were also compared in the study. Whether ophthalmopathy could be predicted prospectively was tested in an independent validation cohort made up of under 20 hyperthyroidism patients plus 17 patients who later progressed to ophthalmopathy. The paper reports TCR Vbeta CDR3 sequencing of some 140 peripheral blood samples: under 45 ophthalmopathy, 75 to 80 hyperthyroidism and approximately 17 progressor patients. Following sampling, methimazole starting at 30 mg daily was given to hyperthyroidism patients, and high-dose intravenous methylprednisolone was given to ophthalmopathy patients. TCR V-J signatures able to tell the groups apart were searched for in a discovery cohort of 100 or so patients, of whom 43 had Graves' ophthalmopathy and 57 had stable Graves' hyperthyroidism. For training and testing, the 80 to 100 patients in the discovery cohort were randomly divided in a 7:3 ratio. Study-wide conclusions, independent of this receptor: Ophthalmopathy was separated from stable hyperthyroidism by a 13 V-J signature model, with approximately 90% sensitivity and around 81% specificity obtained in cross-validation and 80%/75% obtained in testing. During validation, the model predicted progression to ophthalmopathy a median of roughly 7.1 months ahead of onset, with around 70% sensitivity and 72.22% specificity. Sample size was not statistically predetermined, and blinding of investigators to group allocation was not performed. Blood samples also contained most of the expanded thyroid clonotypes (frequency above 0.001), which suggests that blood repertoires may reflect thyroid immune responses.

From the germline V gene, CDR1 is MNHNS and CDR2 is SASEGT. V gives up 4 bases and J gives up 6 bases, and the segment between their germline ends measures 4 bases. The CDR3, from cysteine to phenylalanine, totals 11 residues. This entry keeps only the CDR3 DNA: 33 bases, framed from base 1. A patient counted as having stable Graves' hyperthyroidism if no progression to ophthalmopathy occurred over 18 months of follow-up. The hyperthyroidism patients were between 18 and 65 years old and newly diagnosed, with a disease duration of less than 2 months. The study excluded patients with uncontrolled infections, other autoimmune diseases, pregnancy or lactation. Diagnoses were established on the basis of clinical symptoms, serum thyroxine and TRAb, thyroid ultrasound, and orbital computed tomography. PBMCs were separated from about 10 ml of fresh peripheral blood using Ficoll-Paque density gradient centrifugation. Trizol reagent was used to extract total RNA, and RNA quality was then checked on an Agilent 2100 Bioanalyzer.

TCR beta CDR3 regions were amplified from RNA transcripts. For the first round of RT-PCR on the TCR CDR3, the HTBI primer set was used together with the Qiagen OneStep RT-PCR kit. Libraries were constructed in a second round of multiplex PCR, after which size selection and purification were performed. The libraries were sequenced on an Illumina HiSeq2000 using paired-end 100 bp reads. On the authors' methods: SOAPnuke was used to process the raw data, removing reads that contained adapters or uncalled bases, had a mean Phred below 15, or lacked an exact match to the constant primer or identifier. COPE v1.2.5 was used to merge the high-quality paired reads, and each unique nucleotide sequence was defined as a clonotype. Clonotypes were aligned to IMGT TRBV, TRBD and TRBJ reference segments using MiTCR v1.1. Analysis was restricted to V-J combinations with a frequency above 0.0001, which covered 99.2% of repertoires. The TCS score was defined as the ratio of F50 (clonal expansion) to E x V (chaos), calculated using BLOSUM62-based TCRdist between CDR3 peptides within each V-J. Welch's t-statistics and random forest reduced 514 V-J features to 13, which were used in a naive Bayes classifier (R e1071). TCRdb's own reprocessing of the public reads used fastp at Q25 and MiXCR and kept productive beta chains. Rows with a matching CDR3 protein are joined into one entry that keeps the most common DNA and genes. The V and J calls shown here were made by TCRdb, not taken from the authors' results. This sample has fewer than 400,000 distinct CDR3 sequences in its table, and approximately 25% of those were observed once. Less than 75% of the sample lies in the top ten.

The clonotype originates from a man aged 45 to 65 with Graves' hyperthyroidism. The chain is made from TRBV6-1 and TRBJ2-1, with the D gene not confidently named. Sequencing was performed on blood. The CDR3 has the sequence CASSAPNEQFF. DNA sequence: TGTGCCAGCAGTGCCCCCAATGAGCAGTTCTTC.